This T cell receptor beta chain was observed in a study of blood T cell repertoires in COVID-19. About the research overall: Samples came from the United States, Italy and Spain, spanning acute and convalescent COVID-19. From T cells, B-cell-depleted T cells, or PBMCs came the material, which was cDNA or gDNA.

This CDR3 is 15 amino acids long. Germline V lookup: CDR1 SGHTA, CDR2 FQGTGA. The trim removed 5 bases at V and 3 bases at J, leaving 4 bases unmatched. Under the authors' procedure: Amplifying reference gene primers gave estimates of nucleated cell counts. Method: immunoSEQ multiplex PCR; TCRdb's copy keeps in-frame clones and lacks some. V, J and clone size reflect that table, while D and trimming were determined from the DNA. The sample includes 70,000 to 85,000 clones, around 83% of them seen just once. The receptor was derived from a woman older than 75 in a cohort sampled during active or convalescent COVID-19. V and J are TRBV7-3 and TRBJ2-3, with 11 bases aligning to TRBD2. The source material was peripheral blood. In DNA, the CDR3 is TGTGCCAGCAGCCTTAGCGGGAGGGAGACAGATACGCAGTATTTT. Protein product: CASSLSGRETDTQYF.